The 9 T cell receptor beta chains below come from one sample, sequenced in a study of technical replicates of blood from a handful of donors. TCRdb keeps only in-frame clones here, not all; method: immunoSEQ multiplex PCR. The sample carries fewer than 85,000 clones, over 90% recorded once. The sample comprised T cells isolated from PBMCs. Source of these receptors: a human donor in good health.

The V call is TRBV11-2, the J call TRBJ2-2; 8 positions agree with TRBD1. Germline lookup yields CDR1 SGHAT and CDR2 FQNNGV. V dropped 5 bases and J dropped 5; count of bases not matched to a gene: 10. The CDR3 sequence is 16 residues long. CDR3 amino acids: CASSQISRGRTGELFF. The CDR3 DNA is TGTGCCAGCAGCCAAATCTCCAGGGGGCGGACCGGGGAGCTGTTTTTT.

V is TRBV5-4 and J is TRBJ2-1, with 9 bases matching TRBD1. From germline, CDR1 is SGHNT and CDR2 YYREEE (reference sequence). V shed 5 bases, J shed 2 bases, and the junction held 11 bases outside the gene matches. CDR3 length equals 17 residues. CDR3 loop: CASRPMKRTGAYNEQFF. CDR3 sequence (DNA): TGTGCCAGCAGGCCCATGAAGAGGACAGGGGCCTACAATGAGCAGTTCTTC. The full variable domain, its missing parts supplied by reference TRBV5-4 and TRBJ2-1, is ETGVTQSPTHLIKTRGQQVTLRCSSQSGHNTVSWYQQALGQGPQFIFQYYREEENGRGNFPPRFSGLQFPNYSSELNVNALELDDSALYLCASRPMKRTGAYNEQFFGPGTRLTVL.

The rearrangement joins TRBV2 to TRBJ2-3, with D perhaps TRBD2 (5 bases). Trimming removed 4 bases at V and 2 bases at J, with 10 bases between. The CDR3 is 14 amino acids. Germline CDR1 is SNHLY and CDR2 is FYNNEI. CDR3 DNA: TGTGCCAGCAGTGCGGGGTCTGACACAGATACGCAGTATTTT. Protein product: CASSAGSDTDTQYF. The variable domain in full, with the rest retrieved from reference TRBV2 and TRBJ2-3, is EPEVTQTPSHQVTQMGQEVILRCVPISNHLYFYWYRQILGQKVEFLVSFYNNEISEKSEIFDDQFSVERPDGSNFTLKIRSTKLEDSAMYFCASSAGSDTDTQYFGPGTRLTVL.

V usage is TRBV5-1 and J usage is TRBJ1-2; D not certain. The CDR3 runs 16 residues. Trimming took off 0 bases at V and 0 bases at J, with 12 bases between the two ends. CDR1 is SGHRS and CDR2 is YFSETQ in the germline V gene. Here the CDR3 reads CASSLGRTGSNYGYTF. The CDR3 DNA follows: TGCGCCAGCAGCTTGGGTAGAACGGGGTCTAACTATGGCTACACCTTC.

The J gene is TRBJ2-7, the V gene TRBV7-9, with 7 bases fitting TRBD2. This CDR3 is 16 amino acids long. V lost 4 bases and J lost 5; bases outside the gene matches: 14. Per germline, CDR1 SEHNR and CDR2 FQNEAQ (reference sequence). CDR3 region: CASSSGAGIHSDEQYF. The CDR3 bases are TGTGCCAGCAGCTCCGGAGCGGGAATCCATTCAGACGAGCAGTACTTC.

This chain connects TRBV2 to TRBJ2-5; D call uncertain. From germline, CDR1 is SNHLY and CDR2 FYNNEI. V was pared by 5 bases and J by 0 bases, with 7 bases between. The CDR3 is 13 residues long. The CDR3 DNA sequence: TGTGCCAGCAGTACTCTCTACCAAGAGACCCAGTACTTC. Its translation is CASSTLYQETQYF.

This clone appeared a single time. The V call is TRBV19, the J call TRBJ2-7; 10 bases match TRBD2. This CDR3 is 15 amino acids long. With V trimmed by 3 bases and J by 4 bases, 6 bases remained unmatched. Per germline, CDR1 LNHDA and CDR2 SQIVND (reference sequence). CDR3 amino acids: CASSIGERGGYEQYF. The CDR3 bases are TGTGCCAGTAGTATTGGGGAGCGGGGGGGATACGAGCAGTACTTC.

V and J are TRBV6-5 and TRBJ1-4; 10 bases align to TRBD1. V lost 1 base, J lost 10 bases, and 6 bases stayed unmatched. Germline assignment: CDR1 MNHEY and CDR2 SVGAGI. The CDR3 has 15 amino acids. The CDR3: CASSYWDRGYRKLFF. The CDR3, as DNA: TGTGCCAGCAGTTACTGGGACAGGGGATATCGAAAACTGTTTTTT.

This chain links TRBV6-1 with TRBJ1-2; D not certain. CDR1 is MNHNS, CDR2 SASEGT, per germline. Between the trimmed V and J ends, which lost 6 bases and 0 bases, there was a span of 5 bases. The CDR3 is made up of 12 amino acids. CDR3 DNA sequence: TGTGCCAGCAGGACATCTAACTATGGCTACACCTTC. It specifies CASRTSNYGYTF.